This T cell receptor beta chain appears in the sequencing data of a study of T cell changes during pregnancy in multiple sclerosis. Measured with immunoSEQ multiplex PCR; TCRdb has only the in-frame clones, and not every one. Of 15,000 to 25,000 clones in the sample, around 89% were seen once. The clonotype was recovered from a female donor in good health, enrolled as a control in a pregnancy study. The sample consisted of CD8+ T cells from peripheral blood mononuclear cells, taken in the third trimester of pregnancy.

This CDR3 reads CASSYRTGPTDTQYF. Here the CDR3 DNA reads TGCGCCAGCAGCTACCGGACAGGGCCCACAGATACGCAGTATTTT. The chain employs TRBV4-1 and TRBJ2-3, with 8 bases fitting TRBD1. This CDR3 is built from 15 residues. The V and J ends lost 5 bases and 2 bases, in that order; junction bases with no gene match: 6. Germline CDR1 is MGHRA and CDR2 is YSYEKL.